These 12 T cell receptor beta chains originate from one sample sequenced in a study of blood T cell repertoires in COVID-19. Libraries were prepared by immunoSEQ multiplex PCR; TCRdb keeps only in-frame clonotypes and omits some of them. The sample gives around 80,000 clones, 65% to 80% of which show up once; about a fifth is in the top ten. The sample was peripheral blood. These receptors came from a woman older than 75 with active or convalescent COVID-19.

This clone has just one count. This chain links TRBV7-2 with TRBJ1-4, with TRBD1 identical over 7 bases. CDR3 size: 16 residues. Germline CDR1 and CDR2: SGHTA and FQGNSA. The junction had 9 bases not matched to a gene; V was cut back by 5 bases and J by 3 bases. The CDR3 protein is CASSPGDRVSNEKLFF. As DNA, the CDR3 is TGTGCCAGCAGCCCGGGTGACAGGGTATCTAATGAAAAACTGTTTTTT.

The chain combines TRBV14 with TRBJ1-6; 9 bases are shared with TRBD1. This CDR3 has 16 residues. Unmatched junction bases numbered 6, after V lost 4 bases and J lost 5 bases. In germline, CDR1 is SGHDN, CDR2 FVKESK. CDR3 region: CASSPRDRAHNSPLHF. CDR3 sequence (DNA): TGTGCCAGCAGCCCTCGGGACAGGGCCCATAATTCACCCCTCCACTTT.

The CDR3 here is CASSSSTGPTQYF. CDR3 coding DNA: TGTGCCAGCAGTTCGTCGACAGGGCCGACCCAGTACTTC. The rearrangement links TRBV12-3 or TRBV12-4 to TRBJ2-5; 7 nucleotides agree with TRBD1. This CDR3 has 13 amino acids. The V segment lost 4 bases and the J segment 7 bases; nucleotides outside the gene matches: 6.

This chain uses TRBV10-1 with TRBJ2-1, with 10 bases lining up with TRBD2. Germline CDR1 and CDR2: WNHNN and SYGVQD (reference sequence). V shed 4 bases, J shed 10 bases, and the junction held 7 bases outside the gene matches. CDR3 length: 14 amino acids. CDR3 sequence (DNA): TGCGCCAGCAGTGTAGCGGGGGGCCGCGGGGAGCAGTTCTTC. As protein: CASSVAGGRGEQFF.

This clone was found a few times. The gene calls are TRBV30 and TRBJ2-3, with 9 bases aligning to TRBD2. CDR1 GTSNPN and CDR2 SVGIG come from the germline V gene (reference sequence). V gave up 2 bases and J gave up 2 bases; unmatched junction bases: 11. The CDR3 consists of 17 residues. The CDR3 DNA reads TGTGCCTGGAGTAAGAGGTGGGGACTAGCAGACACAGATACGCAGTATTTT. Translation gives CAWSKRWGLADTDTQYF.

This chain links TRBV7-2 with TRBJ2-6; a possible D gene is TRBD1 (6 bases). V lost 5 bases and J lost 4, with 15 bases in between. The CDR3 runs 16 residues. Germline V gene sequence: CDR1 SGHTA, CDR2 FQGNSA. The CDR3 region is CASSPRTVTGANVLTF. The CDR3 nucleotides read TGTGCCAGCAGCCCTCGGACAGTAACCGGGGCCAACGTCCTGACTTTC.

CDR3 sequence (DNA): TGTGCCAGCAGCCGGGACAGGGGCGGGGGTACTGAAGCTTTCTTT. This translates into CASSRDRGGGTEAFF. The chain is built from TRBV7-2 and TRBJ1-1; 10 bases are a match to TRBD1. Unmatched junction bases numbered 8, after V lost 5 bases and J lost 5 bases. The CDR3 contains 15 residues. The V gene's germline CDR1 is SGHTA and CDR2 FQGNSA. The whole variable domain, filled in from reference TRBV7-2 and TRBJ1-1, reads GAGVSQSPSNKVTEKGKDVELRCDPISGHTALYWYRQSLGQGLEFLIYFQGNSAPDKSGLPSDRFSAERTGGSVSTLTIQRTQQEDSAVYLCASSRDRGGGTEAFFGQGTRLTVV.

The table lists this clone with a count of one. The J gene is TRBJ2-6, the V gene TRBV30, with TRBD1 identical over 8 bases. Germline V gene sequence: CDR1 GTSNPN, CDR2 SVGIG (reference sequence). Trimming cost V 4 bases and J 2 bases; bases outside gene matches: 1. The CDR3 sequence is 14 residues long. The CDR3 DNA reads as TGTGCCTGGACAGGGGGCGCTGGGGCCAACGTCCTGACTTTC. Translating it yields CAWTGGAGANVLTF.

The V gene is TRBV7-9, the J gene TRBJ2-7; 9 nucleotides agree with TRBD2. V dropped 7 bases and J dropped 1; count of bases not matched to a gene: 5. Germline values: CDR1 SEHNR, CDR2 FQNEAQ (reference sequence). The CDR3 is made up of 14 amino acids. For the CDR3, the DNA is TGTGCCAGCATGTCTAGCGGGGCGTCCTACGAGCAGTACTTC. This gives the protein CASMSSGASYEQYF.

The table lists this clone with a few counts. The chain carries TRBV7-9 and TRBJ2-3, with 7 bases matching TRBD2. The CDR3 runs to 15 residues. J lost 2 bases, V lost 0 bases, and 2 bases had no gene match. Germline-derived CDR1 and CDR2 are SEHNR and FQNEAQ (reference sequence). The CDR3 DNA reads as TGTGCCAGCAGCTTAGCGGGGGGGGTCACAGATACGCAGTATTTT. As protein: CASSLAGGVTDTQYF.

V gene TRBV9 combines with J gene TRBJ2-3; D not certain. Looked up from germline, CDR1 is SGDLS and CDR2 is YYNGEE. V was clipped by 3 bases and J by 4 bases, with 6 bases between them. The CDR3 consists of 12 residues. The chain's CDR3 is CASSGPSDTQYF. The CDR3 bases are TGTGCCAGCAGCGGGCCCTCAGATACGCAGTATTTT.

V is TRBV7-3 and J is TRBJ2-6, with unresolved D. Trimming removed 6 bases from V and 0 bases from J, with 9 bases in between. Germline V gene lookup returns CDR1 SGHTA and CDR2 FQGTGA. The CDR3 length is 15 residues. CDR3 amino acids: CASSPPNSGANVLTF. CDR3 bases: TGTGCCAGCAGTCCCCCAAACTCTGGGGCCAACGTCCTGACTTTC.